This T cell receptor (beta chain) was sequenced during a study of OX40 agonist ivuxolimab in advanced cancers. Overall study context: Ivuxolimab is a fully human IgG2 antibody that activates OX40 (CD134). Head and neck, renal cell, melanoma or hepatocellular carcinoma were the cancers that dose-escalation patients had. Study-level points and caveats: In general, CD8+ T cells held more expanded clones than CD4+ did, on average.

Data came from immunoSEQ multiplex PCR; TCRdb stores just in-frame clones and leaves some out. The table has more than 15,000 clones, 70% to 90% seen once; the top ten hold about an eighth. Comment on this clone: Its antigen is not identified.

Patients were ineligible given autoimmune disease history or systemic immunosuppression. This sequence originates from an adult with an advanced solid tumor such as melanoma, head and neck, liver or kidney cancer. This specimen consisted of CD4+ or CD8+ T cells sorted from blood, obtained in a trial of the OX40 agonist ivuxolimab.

Here the CDR3 reads CASSFTGLAVYNEQFF. In DNA form, the CDR3 reads TGTGCCAGCAGTTTCACGGGACTAGCGGTCTACAATGAGCAGTTCTTC. The chain recombines TRBV27 with TRBJ2-1; 11 nucleotides line up with TRBD2. With 3 bases clipped from V and 3 bases from J, the junction kept 4 bases outside the gene matches. Germline V CDR1 and CDR2: MNHEY, SMNVEV (reference sequence). This CDR3 has 16 residues.